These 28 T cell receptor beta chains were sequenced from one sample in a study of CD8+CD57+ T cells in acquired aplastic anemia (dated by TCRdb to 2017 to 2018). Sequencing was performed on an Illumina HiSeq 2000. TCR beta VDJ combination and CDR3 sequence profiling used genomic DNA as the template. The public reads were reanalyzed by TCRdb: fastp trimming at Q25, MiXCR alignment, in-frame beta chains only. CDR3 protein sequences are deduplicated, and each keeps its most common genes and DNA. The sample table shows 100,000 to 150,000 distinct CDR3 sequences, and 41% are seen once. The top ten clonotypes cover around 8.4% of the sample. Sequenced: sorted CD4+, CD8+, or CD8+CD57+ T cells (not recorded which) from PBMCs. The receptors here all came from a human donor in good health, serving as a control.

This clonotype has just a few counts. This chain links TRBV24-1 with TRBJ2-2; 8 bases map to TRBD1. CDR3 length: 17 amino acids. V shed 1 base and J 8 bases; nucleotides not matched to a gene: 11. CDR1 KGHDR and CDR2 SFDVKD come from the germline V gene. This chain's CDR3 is CATSDFEWQGASGELFF. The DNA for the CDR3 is TGTGCCACCAGTGATTTTGAGTGGCAGGGGGCGTCGGGGGAGCTGTTTTTT.

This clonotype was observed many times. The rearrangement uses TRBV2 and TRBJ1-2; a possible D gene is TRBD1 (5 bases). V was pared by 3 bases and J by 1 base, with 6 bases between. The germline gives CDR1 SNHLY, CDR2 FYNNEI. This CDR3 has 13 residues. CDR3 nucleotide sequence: TGTGCCAGCAGTGAGGGGGGTAACTATGGCTACACCTTC. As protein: CASSEGGNYGYTF.

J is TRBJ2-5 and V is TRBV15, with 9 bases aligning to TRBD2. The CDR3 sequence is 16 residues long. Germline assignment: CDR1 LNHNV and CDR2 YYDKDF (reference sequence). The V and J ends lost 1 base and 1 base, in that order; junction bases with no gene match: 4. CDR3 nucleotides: TGTGCCACCAGCAGAGCCCGAGCGGGGGGCCAAGAGACCCAGTACTTC. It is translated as CATSRARAGGQETQYF. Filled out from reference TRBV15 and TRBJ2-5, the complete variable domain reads DAMVIQNPRYQVTQFGKPVTLSCSQTLNHNVMYWYQQKSSQAPKLLFHYYDKDFNNEADTPDNFQSRRPNTSFCFLDIRSPGLGDTAMYLCATSRARAGGQETQYFGPGTRLLVL.

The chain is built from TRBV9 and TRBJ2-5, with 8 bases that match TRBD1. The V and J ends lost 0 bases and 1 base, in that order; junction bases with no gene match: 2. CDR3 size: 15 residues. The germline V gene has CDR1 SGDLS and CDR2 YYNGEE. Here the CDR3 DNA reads TGTGCCAGCAGCGTAGGGACAGGGTCCCAAGAGACCCAGTACTTC. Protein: CASSVGTGSQETQYF.

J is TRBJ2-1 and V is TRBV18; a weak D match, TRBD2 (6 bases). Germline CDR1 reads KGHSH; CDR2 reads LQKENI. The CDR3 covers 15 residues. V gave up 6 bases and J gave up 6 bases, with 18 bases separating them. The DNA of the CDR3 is TGTGCCAGCTCCCAGGGACTGGCGGGAACCAATGAGCAGTTCTTC. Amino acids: CASSQGLAGTNEQFF. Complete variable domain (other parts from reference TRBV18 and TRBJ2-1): NAGVMQNPRHLVRRRGQEARLRCSPMKGHSHVYWYRQLPEEGLKFMVYLQKENIIDESGMPKERFSAEFPKEGPSILRIQQVVRGDSAAYFCASSQGLAGTNEQFFGPGTRLTVL.

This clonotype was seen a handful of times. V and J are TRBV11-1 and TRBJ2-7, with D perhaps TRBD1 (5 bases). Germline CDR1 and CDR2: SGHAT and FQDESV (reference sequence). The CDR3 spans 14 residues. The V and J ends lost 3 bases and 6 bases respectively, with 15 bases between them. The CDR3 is CASSLECSRGEQYF. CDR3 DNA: TGTGCCAGCAGCTTGGAATGCTCTAGGGGCGAGCAGTACTTC.

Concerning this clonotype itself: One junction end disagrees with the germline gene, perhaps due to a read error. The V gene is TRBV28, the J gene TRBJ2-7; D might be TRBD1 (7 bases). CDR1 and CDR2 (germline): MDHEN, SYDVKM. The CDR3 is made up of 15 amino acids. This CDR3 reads CASSFLEQGTYGQYF. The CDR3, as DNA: TGTGCCAGCAGTTTTCTCGAACAGGGGACTTACGGGCAGTACTTC.

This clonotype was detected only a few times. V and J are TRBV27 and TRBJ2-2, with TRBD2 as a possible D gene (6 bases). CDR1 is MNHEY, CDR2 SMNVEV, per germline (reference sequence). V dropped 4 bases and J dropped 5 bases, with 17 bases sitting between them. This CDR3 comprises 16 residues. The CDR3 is CASSYDGGRRTGELFF. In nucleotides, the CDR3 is TGTGCCAGCAGTTATGATGGGGGGAGGCGAACCGGGGAGCTGTTTTTT.

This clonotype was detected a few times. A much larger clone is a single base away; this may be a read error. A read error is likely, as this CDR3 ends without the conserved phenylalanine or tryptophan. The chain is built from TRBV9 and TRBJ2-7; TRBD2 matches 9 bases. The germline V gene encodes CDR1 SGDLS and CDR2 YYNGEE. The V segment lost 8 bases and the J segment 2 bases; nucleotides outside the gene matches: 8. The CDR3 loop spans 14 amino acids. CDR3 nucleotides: TGTGCCAGTGGGTCGACTAGCGGTCCCTACGAGCAGTACCTC. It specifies CASGSTSGPYEQYL.

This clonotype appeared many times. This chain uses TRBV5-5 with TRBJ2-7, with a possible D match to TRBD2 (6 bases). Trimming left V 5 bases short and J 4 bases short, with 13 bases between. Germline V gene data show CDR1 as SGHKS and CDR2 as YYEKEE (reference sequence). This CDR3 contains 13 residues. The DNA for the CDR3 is TGTGCCAGCAGTCGACTAGGCTCTTACGAGCAGTACTTC. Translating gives CASSRLGSYEQYF.

CDR3 nucleotide sequence: TGTGCCAGCAGGGGGTACCCAGCCCCACAAAGAGGGCACGGGGAGCTGTTTTTT. It yields the protein CASRGYPAPQRGHGELFF. The rearrangement uses TRBV6-1 and TRBJ2-2; TRBD2 might be the D (5 bases). There are 18 residues in the CDR3. The V and J ends lost 6 bases and 7 bases respectively, with 27 bases between them. Germline CDR1 MNHNS, CDR2 SASEGT.

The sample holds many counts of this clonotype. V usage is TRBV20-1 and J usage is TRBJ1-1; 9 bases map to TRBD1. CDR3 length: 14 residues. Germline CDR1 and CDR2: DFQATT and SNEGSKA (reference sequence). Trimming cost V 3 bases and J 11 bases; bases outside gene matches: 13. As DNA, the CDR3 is TGCAGTGCTAGTGAAACAGGGGGCTTCGGTATGGCTTTCTTT. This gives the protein CSASETGGFGMAFF.

CDR3 coding DNA: TGTGCCAGCAGCTGGACAGGGGGGGGCGAGACCCAGTACTTC. Protein sequence: CASSWTGGGETQYF. V usage is TRBV7-2 and J usage is TRBJ2-5; TRBD1 aligns across 10 bases. V shed 4 bases and J 5 bases; nucleotides not matched to a gene: 4. Germline V gene sequence: CDR1 SGHTA, CDR2 FQGNSA. This CDR3 region has 14 residues.

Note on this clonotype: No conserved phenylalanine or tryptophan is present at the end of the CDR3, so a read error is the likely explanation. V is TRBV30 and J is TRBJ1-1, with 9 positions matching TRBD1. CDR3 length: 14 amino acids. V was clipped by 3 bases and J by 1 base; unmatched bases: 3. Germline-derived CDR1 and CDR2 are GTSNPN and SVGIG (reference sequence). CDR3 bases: TGTGCCTGGAGCTTGGGACAGGGGAACACTGAAGCTTTCCTT. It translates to CAWSLGQGNTEAFL.

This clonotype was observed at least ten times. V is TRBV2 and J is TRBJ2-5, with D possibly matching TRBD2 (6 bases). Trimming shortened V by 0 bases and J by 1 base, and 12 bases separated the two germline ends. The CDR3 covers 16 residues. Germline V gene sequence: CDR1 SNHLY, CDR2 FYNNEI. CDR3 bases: TGTGCCAGCAGTGAAGCGCGGGGTGGGGGCCAAGAGACCCAGTACTTC. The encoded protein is CASSEARGGGQETQYF.

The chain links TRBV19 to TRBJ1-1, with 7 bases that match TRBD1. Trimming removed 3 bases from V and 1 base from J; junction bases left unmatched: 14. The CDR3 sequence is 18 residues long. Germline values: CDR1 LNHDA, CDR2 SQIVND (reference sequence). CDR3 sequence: CASSMMGQTSGANTEAFF. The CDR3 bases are TGTGCCAGTAGTATGATGGGACAGACTAGCGGGGCGAACACTGAAGCTTTCTTT.

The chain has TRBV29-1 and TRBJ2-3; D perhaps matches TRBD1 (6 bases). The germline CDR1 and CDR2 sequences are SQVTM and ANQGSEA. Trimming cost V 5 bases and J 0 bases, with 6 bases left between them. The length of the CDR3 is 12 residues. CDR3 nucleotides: TGCAGCGTTAGGGGGAGCACAGATACGCAGTATTTT. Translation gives CSVRGSTDTQYF.

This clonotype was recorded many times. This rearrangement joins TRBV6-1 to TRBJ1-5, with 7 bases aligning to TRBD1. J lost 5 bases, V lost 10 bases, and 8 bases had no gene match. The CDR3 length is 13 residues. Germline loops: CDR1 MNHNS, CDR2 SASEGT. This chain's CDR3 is CATEQGPYQPQHF. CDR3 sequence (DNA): TGTGCCACCGAACAGGGGCCGTATCAGCCCCAGCATTTT.

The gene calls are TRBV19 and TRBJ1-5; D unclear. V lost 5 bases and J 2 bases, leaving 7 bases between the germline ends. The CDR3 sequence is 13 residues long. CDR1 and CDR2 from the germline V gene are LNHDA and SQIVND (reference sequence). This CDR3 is CASSVSGNQPQHF. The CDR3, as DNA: TGTGCCAGTAGTGTTTCGGGCAATCAGCCCCAGCATTTT. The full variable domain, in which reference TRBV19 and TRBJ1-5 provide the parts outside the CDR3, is DGGITQSPKYLFRKEGQNVTLSCEQNLNHDAMYWYRQDPGQGLRLIYYSQIVNDFQKGDIAEGYSVSREKKESFPLTVTSAQKNPTAFYLCASSVSGNQPQHFGDGTRLSIL.

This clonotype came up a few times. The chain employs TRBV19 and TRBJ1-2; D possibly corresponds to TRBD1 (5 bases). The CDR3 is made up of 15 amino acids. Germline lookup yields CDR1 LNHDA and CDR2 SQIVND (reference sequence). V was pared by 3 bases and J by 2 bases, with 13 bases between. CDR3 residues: CASSITGEANYGYTF. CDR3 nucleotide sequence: TGTGCCAGTAGTATTACAGGAGAAGCGAACTATGGCTACACCTTC.

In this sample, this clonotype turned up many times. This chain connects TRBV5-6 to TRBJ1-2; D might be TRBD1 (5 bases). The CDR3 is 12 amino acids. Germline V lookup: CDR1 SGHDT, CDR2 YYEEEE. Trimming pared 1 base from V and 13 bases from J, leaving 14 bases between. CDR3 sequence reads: CASSLNGAVSTF. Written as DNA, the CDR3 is TGTGCCAGCAGCTTGAACGGGGCGGTATCCACCTTC.

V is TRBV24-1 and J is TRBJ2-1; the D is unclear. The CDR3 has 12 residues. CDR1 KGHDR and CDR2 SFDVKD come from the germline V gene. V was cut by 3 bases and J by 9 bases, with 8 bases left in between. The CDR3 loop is CATSDLWGEQFF. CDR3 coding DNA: TGTGCCACCAGTGATCTTTGGGGTGAGCAGTTCTTC.

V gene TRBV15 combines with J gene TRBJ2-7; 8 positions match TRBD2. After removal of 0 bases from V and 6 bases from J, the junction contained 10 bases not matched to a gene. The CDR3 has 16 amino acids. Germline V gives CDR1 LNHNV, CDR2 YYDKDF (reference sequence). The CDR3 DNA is TGTGCCACCAGCAGAGAGAGTGAGCGGGAGAAGGGCGAGCAGTACTTC. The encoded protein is CATSRESEREKGEQYF.

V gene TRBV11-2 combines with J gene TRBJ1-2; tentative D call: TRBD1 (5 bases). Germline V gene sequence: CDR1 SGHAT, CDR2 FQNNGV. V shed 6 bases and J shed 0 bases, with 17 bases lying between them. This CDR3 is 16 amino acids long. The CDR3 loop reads CASRTLQVRSNYGYTF. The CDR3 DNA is TGTGCCAGCAGGACCCTACAGGTCCGTTCTAACTATGGCTACACCTTC.

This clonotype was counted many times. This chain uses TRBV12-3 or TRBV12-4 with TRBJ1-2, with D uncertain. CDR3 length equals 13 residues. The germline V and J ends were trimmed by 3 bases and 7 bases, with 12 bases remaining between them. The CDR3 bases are TGTGCCAGCAGTTTTCCCGGTTACTCTGGCTACACCTTC. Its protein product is CASSFPGYSGYTF.

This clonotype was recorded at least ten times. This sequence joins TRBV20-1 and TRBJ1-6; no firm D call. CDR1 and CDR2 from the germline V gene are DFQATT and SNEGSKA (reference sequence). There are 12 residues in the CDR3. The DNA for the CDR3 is TGCAGGAATGTGAATAATAATTCACCCCTCCACTTT. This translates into CRNVNNNSPLHF.

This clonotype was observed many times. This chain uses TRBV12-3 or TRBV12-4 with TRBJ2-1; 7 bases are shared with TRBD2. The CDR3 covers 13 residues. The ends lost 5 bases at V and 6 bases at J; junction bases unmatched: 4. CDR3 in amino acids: CASSRLASNEQFF. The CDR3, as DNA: TGTGCCAGCAGTCGACTAGCATCCAATGAGCAGTTCTTC.

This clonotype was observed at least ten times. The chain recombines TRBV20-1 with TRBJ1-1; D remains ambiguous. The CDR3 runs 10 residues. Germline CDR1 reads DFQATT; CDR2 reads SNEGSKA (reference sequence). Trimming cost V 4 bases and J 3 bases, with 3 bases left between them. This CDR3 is CSATDTEAFF. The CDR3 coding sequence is TGCAGTGCTACGGACACTGAAGCTTTCTTT.